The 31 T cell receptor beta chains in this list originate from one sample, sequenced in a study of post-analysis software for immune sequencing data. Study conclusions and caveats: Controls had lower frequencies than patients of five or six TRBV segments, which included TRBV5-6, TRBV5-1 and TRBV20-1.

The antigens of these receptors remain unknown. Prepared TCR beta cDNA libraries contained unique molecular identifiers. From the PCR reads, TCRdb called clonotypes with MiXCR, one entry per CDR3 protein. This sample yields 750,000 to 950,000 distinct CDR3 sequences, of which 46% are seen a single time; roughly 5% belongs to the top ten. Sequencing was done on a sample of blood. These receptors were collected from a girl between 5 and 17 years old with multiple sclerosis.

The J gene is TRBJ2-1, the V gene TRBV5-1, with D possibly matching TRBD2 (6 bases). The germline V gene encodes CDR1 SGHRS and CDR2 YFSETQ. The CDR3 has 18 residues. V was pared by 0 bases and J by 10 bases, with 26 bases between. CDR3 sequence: CASSLVAGGGDWTQEQFF. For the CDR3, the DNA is TGCGCCAGCAGCTTGGTCGCGGGCGGAGGGGACTGGACCCAGGAGCAGTTCTTC.

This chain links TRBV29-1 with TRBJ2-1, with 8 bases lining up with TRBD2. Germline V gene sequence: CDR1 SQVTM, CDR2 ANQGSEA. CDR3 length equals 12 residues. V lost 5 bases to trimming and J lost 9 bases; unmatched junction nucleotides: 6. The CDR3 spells CSVQAGAPEQFF. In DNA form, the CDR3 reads TGCAGCGTTCAAGCGGGAGCCCCTGAGCAGTTCTTC.

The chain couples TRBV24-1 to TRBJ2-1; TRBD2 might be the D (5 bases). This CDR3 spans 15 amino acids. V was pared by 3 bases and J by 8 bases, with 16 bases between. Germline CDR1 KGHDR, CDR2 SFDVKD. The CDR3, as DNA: TGTGCCACCAGTGATCCTGGAGGTAGCCTCCATGAGCAGTTCTTC. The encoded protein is CATSDPGGSLHEQFF.

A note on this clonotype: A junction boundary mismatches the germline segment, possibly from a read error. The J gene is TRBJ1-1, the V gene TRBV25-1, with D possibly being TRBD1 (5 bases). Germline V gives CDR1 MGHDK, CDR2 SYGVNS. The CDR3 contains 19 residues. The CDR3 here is CASSEWGHTTDLMNTEAFF. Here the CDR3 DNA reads TGTGCCAGCAGTGAATGGGGCCATACAACTGACCTAATGAACACCGAAGCTTTCTTT.

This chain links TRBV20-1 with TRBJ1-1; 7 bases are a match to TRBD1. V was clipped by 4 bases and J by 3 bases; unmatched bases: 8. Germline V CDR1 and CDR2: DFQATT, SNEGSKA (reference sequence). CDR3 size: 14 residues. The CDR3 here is CSATTGMRDTEAFF. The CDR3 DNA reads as TGCAGTGCTACGACAGGGATGAGGGACACTGAAGCTTTCTTT.

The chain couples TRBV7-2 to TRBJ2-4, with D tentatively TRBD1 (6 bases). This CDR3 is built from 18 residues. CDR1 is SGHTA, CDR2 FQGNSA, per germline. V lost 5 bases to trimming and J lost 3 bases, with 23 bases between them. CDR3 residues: CASSLTPTGIRGKNIQYF. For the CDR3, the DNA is TGTGCCAGCAGCCTCACACCCACAGGGATAAGAGGCAAAAACATTCAGTACTTC.

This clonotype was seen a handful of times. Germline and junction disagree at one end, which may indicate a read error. The CDR3 protein is CSPGTGKETQYF. CDR3 bases: TGTAGTCCCGGGACAGGGAAAGAGACCCAGTACTTC. J is TRBJ2-5 and V is TRBV20-1, with 9 bases aligning to TRBD1. Germline CDR1 DFQATT, CDR2 SNEGSKA (reference sequence). CDR3 size: 12 residues.

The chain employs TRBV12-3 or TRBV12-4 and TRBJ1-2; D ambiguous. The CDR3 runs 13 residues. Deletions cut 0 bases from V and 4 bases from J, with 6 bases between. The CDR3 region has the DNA TGTGCCAGCAGTTTAGCAACACCCTATGGCTACACCTTC. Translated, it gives CASSLATPYGYTF.

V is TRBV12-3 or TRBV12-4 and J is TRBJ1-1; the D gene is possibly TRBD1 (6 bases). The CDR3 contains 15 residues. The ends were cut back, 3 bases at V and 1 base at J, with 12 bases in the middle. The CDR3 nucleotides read TGTGCCAGCAGTTTCGGGGGCCAGAAGAACACTGAAGCTTTCTTT. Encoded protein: CASSFGGQKNTEAFF.

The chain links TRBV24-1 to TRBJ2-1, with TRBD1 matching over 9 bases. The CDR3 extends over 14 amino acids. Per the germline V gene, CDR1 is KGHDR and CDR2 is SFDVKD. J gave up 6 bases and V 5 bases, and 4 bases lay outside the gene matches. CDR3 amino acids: CATSGRTGANEQFF. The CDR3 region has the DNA TGTGCCACCAGTGGGCGGACAGGGGCCAATGAGCAGTTCTTC.

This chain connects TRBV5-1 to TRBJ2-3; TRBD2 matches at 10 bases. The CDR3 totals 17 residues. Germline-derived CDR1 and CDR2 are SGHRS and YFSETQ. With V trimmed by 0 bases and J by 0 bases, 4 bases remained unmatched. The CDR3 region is CASSLALAGPSTDTQYF. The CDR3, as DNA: TGCGCCAGCAGCTTGGCACTAGCGGGACCTAGCACAGATACGCAGTATTTT.

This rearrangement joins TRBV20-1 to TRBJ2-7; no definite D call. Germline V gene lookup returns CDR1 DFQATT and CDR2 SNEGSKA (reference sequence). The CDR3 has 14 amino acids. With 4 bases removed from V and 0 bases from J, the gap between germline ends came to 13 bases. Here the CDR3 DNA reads TGCAGTGCTACTAGACGACTGGGCTCCTACGAGCAGTACTTC. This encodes CSATRRLGSYEQYF.

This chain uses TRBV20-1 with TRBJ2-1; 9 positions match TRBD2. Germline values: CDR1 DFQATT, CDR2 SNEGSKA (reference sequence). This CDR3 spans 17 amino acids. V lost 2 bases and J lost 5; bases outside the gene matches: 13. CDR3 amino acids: CSARSGDGREGHNEQFF. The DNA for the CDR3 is TGCAGTGCTAGATCGGGCGACGGGCGGGAGGGCCACAATGAGCAGTTCTTC.

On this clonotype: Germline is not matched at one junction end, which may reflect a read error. The CDR3 protein is CAGSPWGDYGYTF. The CDR3 DNA is TGTGCCGGCAGTCCCTGGGGGGACTATGGCTACACCTTC. J is TRBJ1-2 and V is TRBV27, with D maybe TRBD1 (5 bases). CDR3 size: 13 residues. Germline V gives CDR1 MNHEY, CDR2 SMNVEV (reference sequence).

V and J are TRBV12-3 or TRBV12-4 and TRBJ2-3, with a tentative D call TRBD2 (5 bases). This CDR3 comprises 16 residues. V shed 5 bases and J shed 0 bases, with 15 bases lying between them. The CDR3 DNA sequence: TGTGCCAGCAGTCCTCTCCGGACTGATAGCACAGATACGCAGTATTTT. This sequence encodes CASSPLRTDSTDTQYF.

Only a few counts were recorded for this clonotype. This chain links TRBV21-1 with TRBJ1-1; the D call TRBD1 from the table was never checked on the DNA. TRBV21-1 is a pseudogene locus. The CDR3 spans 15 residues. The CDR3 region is CASSDRDRPCTEAFF. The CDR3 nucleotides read TGTGCCAGCAGCGACCGGGACAGGCCGTGTACTGAAGCTTTCTTT.

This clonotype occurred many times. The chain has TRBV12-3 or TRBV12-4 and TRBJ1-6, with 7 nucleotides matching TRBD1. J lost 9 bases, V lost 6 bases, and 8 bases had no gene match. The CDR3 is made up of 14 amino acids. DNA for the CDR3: TGTGCCAGCAGGCCCGGGACAGCGGCTTCACCCCTCCACTTT. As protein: CASRPGTAASPLHF.

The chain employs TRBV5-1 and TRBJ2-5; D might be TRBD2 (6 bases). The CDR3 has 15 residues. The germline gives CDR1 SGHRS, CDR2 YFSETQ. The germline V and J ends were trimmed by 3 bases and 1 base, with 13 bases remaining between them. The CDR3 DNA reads TGCGCCAGCAGCTCCCTCGCGGGAACCCAAGAGACCCAGTACTTC. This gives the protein CASSSLAGTQETQYF.

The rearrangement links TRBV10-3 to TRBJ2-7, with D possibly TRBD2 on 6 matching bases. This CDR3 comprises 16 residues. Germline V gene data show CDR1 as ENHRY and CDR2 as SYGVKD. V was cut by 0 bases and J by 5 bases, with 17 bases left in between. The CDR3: CAISESGAGYNHEQYF. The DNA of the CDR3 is TGTGCCATCAGTGAGTCGGGAGCGGGCTATAACCACGAGCAGTACTTC.

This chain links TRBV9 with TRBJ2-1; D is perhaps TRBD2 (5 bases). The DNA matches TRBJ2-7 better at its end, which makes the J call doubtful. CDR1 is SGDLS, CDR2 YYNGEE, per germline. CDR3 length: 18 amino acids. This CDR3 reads CASSVSGAPAGLYNEQYF. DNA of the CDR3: TGTGCCAGCAGCGTTTCAGGTGCCCCGGCGGGTCTCTACAATGAGCAGTACTTC.

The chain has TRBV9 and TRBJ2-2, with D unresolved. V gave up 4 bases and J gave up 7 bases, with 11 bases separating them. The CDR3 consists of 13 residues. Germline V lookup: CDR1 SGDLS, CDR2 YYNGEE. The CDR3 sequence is CASSPPPDGELFF. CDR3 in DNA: TGTGCCAGCAGCCCCCCACCCGACGGGGAGCTGTTTTTT. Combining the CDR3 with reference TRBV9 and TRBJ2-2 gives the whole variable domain DSGVTQTPKHLITATGQRVTLRCSPRSGDLSVYWYQQSLDQGLQFLIQYYNGEERAKGNILERFSAQQFPDLHSELNLSSLELGDSALYFCASSPPPDGELFFGEGSRLTVL.

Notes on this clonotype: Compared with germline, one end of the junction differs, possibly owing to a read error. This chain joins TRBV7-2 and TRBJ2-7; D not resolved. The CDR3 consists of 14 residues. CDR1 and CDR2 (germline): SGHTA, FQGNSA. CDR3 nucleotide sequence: TGTGCCAGCAGCTTAGCGGGATCCTCCTACGAGAAGTACTTC. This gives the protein CASSLAGSSYEKYF.

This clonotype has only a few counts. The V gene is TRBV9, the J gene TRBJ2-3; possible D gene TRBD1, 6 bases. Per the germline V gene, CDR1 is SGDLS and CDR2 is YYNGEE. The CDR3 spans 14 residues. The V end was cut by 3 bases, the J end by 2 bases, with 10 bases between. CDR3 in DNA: TGTGCCAGCAGCGGGACAGCCTACACAGATACGCAGTATTTT. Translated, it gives CASSGTAYTDTQYF.

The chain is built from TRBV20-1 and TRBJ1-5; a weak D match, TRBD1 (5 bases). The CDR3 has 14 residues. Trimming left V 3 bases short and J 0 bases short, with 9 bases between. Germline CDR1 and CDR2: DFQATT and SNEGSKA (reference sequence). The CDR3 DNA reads TGCAGTGCTAGGCAAGACAGTAGCAATCAGCCCCAGCATTTT. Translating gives CSARQDSSNQPQHF.

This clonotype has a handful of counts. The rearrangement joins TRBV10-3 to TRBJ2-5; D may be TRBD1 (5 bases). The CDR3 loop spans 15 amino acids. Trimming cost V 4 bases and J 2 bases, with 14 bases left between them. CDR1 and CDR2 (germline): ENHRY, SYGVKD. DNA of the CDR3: TGTGCCATCAGTGGATCGCTGCAGGGTCAAGAGACCCAGTACTTC. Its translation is CAISGSLQGQETQYF.

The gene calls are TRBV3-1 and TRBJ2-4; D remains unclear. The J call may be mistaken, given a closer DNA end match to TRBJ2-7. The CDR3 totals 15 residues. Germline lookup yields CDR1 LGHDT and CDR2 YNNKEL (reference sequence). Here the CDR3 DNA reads TGTGCCAGCAGCCAAGACCGCCTTGGGCACTACGAGCAGTACTTC. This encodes CASSQDRLGHYEQYF.

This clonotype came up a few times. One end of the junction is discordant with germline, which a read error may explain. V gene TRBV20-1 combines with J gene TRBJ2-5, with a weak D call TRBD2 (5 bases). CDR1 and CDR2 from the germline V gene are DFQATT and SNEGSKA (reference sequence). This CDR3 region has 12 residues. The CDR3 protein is CSVRGQSETQYF. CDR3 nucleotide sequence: TGCAGTGTTAGAGGGCAATCGGAGACCCAGTACTTC.

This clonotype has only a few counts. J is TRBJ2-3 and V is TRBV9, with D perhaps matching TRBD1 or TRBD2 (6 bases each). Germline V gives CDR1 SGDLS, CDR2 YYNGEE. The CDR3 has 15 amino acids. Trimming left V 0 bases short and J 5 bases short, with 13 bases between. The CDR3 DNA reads TGTGCCAGCAGCGTAGATCGGGGGCAGATAGATACGCAGTATTTT. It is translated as CASSVDRGQIDTQYF.

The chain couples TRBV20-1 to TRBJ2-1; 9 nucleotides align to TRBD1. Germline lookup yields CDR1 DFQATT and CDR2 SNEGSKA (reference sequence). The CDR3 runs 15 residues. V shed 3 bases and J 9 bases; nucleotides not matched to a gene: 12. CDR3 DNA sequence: TGCAGTGCTAGGTTCGGGACAGGGTCTATGGGTGAGCAGTTCTTC. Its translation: CSARFGTGSMGEQFF.

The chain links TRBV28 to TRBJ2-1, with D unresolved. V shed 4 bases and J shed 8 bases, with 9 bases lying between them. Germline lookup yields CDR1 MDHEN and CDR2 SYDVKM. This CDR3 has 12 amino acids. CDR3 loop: CASSYSIDEQFF. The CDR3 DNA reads TGTGCCAGCAGTTATAGCATCGATGAGCAGTTCTTC.

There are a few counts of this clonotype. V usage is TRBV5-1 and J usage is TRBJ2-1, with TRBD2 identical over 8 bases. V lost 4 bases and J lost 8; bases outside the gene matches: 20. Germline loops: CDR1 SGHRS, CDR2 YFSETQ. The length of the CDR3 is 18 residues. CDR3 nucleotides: TGCGCCAGCAGCGTCACGCGTAGGGCGAGCGGGAGATTGGATGAGCAGTTCTTC. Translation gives CASSVTRRASGRLDEQFF.